The present T cell receptor (beta chain) was sequenced within a study of CD8+CD57+ T cells in acquired aplastic anemia (dated by TCRdb to 2016 to 2019). Concerning the study at large: A mean of approximately 3 ug of DNA, ranging from about 0.17 to 30 ug, was extracted from sorted CD4+ and CD8+ cells. A CD8+CD57+ expansion meant a frequency higher than the mean frequency seen in healthy subjects. General conclusions and limits of the study: Twenty-nine CD8+ CDR3 sequences were shared between patients and controls but appeared highly expressed in patients and within their immunodominant clones. Patients and healthy controls showed no significant difference in CD8+ Simpson's diversity (P=0.060).

Expansion of CD8+CD57+ cells had been shown by flow cytometry in the patients chosen for sequencing. Severe acquired aplastic anemia was diagnosed in all patients according to International Study of Aplastic Anemia and Agranulocytosis and Camitta criteria. No therapy had been received by the patients at the time of blood sampling. In this study, sorted CD4+ and CD8+ T cells from the blood of healthy subjects and of severe aplastic anemia patients had their TCR repertoires deep-sequenced. In the USA, patient enrollment took place under clinicaltrials.gov protocols 00001620, 01623167, 00001397, 00071045, 00081523 and 00961064. Ficoll-Paque density gradient centrifugation was used to isolate peripheral blood mononuclear cells. Before DNA extraction, CD4+ and CD8+ T cells were sorted with FACS or magnetic beads. Only one count was recorded for this clonotype. What antigen it recognizes has not been identified. No much larger clone exists at a distance of one base, and base qualities are not known. One read alone is weak evidence.

Genomic DNA served as template for TCR beta VDJ combination and CDR3 sequence profiling. TCR repertoire sequencing was run on an Illumina HiSeq 2000. In the source study's methods: TRBV/TRBJ rearrangement plots, CDR3 size and DJ length profiles, and Simpson's diversity index were used to evaluate the repertoires. The most abundant DNA sequence in the deep sequencing data was defined as the immunodominant clone. CDR3 amino acid sequences were checked for sharing between subjects and were compared against published repertoires and the VDJdb database. TCRdb redid the processing of the public reads, applying fastp at Q25 and MiXCR, and retained in-frame beta chains. For every CDR3 protein sequence, its rows merge into one entry that carries the most common genes and DNA. TCRdb, not the original authors, processed these V and J calls. The sample profile shows under 350,000 distinct CDR3 sequences; under 65% of them were found once. The top ten clonotypes cover 1% to 1.5% of the sample.

What was sequenced was sorted CD4+, CD8+, or CD8+CD57+ T cells (not recorded which) from PBMCs. The receptor comes from a human donor with aplastic anemia.

The CDR3 has the sequence CASSRLNEQFF. Read as DNA, the sequence is TGTGCCAGCAGCCGACTCAATGAGCAGTTCTTC. This chain is built from TRBV11-3 and TRBJ2-1, with the D gene not clear enough to name. As encoded in the germline V gene, CDR1 is SGHNT while CDR2 is YENEEA. V is clipped by 5 bases and J by 6 bases, and the sequence between their germline boundaries is 5 bases long. CDR3 length: 11 amino acids, cysteine to phenylalanine. The DNA shown is the 33-base CDR3, in frame from base 1.